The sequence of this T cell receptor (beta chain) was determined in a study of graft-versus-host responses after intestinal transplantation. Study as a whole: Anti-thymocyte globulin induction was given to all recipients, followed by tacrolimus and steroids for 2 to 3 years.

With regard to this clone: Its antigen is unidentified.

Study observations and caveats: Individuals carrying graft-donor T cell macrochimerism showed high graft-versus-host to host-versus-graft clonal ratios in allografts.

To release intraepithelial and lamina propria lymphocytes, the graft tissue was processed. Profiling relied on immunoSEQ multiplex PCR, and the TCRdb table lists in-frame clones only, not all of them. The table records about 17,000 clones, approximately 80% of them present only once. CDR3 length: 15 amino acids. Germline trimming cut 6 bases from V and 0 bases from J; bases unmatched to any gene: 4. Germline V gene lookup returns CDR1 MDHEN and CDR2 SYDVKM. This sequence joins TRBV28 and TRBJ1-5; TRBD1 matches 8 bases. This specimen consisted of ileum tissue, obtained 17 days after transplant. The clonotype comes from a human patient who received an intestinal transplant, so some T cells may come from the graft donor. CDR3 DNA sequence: TGTGCCAGCAGATGGACAGGGATTAGCAATCAGCCCCAGCATTTT. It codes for CASRWTGISNQPQHF.